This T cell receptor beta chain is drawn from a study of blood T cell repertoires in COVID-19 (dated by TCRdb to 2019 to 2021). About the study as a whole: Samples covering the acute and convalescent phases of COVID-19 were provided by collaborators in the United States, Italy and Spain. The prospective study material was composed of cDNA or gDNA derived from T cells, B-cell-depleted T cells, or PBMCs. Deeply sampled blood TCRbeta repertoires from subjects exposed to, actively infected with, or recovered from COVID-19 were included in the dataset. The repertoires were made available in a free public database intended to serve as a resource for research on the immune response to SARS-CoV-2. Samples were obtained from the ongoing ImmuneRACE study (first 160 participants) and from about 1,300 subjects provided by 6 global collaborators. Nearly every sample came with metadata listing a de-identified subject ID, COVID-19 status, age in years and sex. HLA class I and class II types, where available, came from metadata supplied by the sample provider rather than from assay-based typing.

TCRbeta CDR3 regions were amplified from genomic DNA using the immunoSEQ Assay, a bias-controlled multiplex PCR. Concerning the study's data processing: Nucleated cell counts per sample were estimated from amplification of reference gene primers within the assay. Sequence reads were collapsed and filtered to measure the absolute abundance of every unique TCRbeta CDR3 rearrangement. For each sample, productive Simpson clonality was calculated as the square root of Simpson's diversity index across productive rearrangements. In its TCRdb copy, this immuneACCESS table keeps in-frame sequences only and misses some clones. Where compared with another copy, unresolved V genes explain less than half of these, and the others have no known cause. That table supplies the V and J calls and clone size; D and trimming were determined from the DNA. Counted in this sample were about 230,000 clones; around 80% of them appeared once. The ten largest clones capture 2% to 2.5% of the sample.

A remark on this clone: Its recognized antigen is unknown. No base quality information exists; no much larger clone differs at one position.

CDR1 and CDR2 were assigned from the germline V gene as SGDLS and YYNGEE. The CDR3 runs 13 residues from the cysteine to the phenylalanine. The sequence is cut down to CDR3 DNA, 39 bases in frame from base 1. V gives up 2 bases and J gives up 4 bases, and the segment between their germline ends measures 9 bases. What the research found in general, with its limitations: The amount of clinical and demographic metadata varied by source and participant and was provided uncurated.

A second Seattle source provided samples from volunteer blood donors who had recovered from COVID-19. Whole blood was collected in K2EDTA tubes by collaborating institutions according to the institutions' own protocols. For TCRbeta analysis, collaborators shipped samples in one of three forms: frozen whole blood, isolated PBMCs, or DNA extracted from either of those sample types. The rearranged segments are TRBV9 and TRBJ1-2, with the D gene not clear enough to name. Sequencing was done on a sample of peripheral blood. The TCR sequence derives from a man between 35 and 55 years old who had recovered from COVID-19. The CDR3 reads CASSVGSSYGYTF. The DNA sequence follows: TGTGCCAGCAGCGTGGGCAGTAGCTATGGCTACACCTTC.